The rows below give T cell receptor beta chains drawn from one sample of a study of a mutant IDH1 vaccine in newly diagnosed glioma. These receptors are not linked to any known antigen. The data were produced by immunoSEQ multiplex PCR, yet TCRdb's version contains in-frame clones alone and is incomplete. The sample gives over 65,000 clones, roughly 84% of which show up once; more than 10% is in the top ten. The sequences come from PBMCs, collected from a glioma patient whose treatment included an IDH1 peptide vaccine. The origin of the receptors is a man between 18 and 35 years old with glioma. Each CDR3 is given with its conserved first and last residue. The D gene is left open where the match is weak. Clone size is given for some rows only: seen once, a few or many times, or a class if the clone is expanded.

CDR3 length	V gene	D gene	J gene	clone size	CDR3 protein	CDR3 DNA
14	TRBV7-9	NA	TRBJ1-1	NA	CASSDLQGNTEAFF	TGTGCCAGCAGCGACCTACAGGGGAACACTGAAGCTTTCTTT
15	TRBV6-1	NA	TRBJ2-2	NA	CASSFPGPPPGELFF	TGTGCCAGCAGTTTCCCGGGACCACCGCCGGGGGAGCTGTTTTTT
15	TRBV18	NA	TRBJ1-5	NA	CASSTGTLSNQPQHF	TGTGCCAGCTCAACCGGGACACTGAGCAATCAGCCCCAGCATTTT
13	TRBV13	NA	TRBJ2-3	NA	CASSRGWADTQYF	TGTGCCAGCAGCCGGGGCTGGGCAGATACGCAGTATTTT
16	TRBV11-2	TRBD1	TRBJ2-1	few	CASSLRGTGYYNEQFF	TGTGCCAGCAGCTTAAGAGGGACAGGGTACTACAATGAGCAGTTCTTC
14	TRBV6-5	NA	TRBJ2-4	NA	CASSTRGTKNIQYF	TGTGCCAGCAGTACGCGGGGCACCAAAAACATTCAGTACTTC
17	TRBV4-3	NA	TRBJ2-2	NA	CASSPAPAERNTGELFF	TGCGCCAGCAGCCCGGCCCCTGCAGAGAGAAACACCGGGGAGCTGTTTTTT
11	TRBV11-2	NA	TRBJ2-7	NA	CASSLAHEQYF	TGTGCCAGCAGCTTAGCTCACGAGCAGTACTTC
14	TRBV6-5	TRBD1	TRBJ1-2	NA	CASRGQGEGYGYTF	TGTGCCAGCAGAGGACAGGGGGAAGGCTATGGCTACACCTTC
13	TRBV28	NA	TRBJ1-2	NA	CASSLTQGNGYTF	TGTGCCAGCAGCTTGACTCAAGGGAATGGCTACACCTTC
13	TRBV29-1	NA	TRBJ1-2	NA	CSVEGQTNYGYTF	TGCAGCGTTGAAGGACAGACCAACTATGGCTACACCTTC
16	TRBV30	NA	TRBJ2-1	NA	CAWSVRRGATYNEQFF	TGTGCCTGGAGTGTACGTAGGGGCGCGACCTACAATGAGCAGTTCTTC
15	TRBV6-1	NA	TRBJ2-4	NA	CASSPTRGTKNIQYF	TGTGCCAGCAGTCCAACTAGAGGTACCAAAAACATTCAGTACTTC
14	TRBV9	NA	TRBJ1-1	few	CASSVVSQNTEAFF	TGTGCCAGCAGCGTAGTCAGCCAGAACACTGAAGCTTTCTTT
11	TRBV5-1	NA	TRBJ1-1	NA	CASSTNTEAFF	TGCGCCAGCAGCACGAACACTGAAGCTTTCTTT
15	TRBV13	TRBD1	TRBJ2-1	NA	CASSLRQGWGDEQFF	TGTGCCAGCAGCCTGCGACAGGGCTGGGGCGATGAGCAGTTCTTC
14	TRBV4-3	NA	TRBJ1-1	NA	CASSPYGGNTEAFF	TGCGCCAGCAGCCCCTATGGAGGGAACACTGAAGCTTTCTTT
15	TRBV7-9	TRBD1	TRBJ2-7	NA	CASSSGGRTLYEQYF	TGTGCCAGCAGCTCAGGGGGCAGAACACTCTACGAGCAGTACTTC
14	TRBV5-1	NA	TRBJ1-4	NA	CASSRAGGNEKLFF	TGCGCCAGCTCGCGGGCGGGGGGCAATGAAAAACTGTTTTTT
15	TRBV18	TRBD2	TRBJ2-7	NA	CASSPRATGGGEQYF	TGTGCCAGCTCACCACGGGCGACTGGGGGGGGCGAGCAGTACTTC
14	TRBV14	TRBD2	TRBJ2-7	NA	CASSLAGAMGEQYF	TGTGCCAGCAGTCTAGCGGGGGCCATGGGGGAGCAGTACTTC
16	TRBV4-1	NA	TRBJ2-3	NA	CASSQAGFFFPDTQYF	TGCGCCAGCAGCCAAGCTGGTTTCTTCTTCCCAGATACGCAGTATTTT
13	TRBV18	NA	TRBJ2-5	NA	CASSPRSGETQYF	TGTGCCAGCTCACCGCGTAGTGGGGAGACCCAGTACTTC
15	TRBV6-5	NA	TRBJ2-2	once	CASNQGTSNTGELFF	TGTGCCAGCAACCAAGGTACTTCGAACACCGGGGAGCTGTTTTTT
14	TRBV6-5	NA	TRBJ2-2	NA	CASSYLGHTLWLFF	TGTGCCAGCAGTTACTTGGGACACACGTTATGGCTGTTTTTT
15	TRBV7-6	TRBD2	TRBJ2-7	once	CASSPGEAGEYEQYF	TGTGCCAGCAGCCCAGGTGAGGCGGGAGAATACGAGCAGTACTTC
15	TRBV7-2	TRBD1	TRBJ1-2	NA	CASSLGYQGDYGYTF	TGTGCCAGCAGCTTAGGTTACCAGGGGGACTATGGCTACACCTTC
14	TRBV30	NA	TRBJ2-4	NA	CAWSQLSGKNIQYF	TGTGCCTGGAGTCAGTTGTCAGGCAAAAACATTCAGTACTTC
14	TRBV7-2	NA	TRBJ2-4	NA	CASSLDREGDIQYF	TGTGCCAGCAGCTTAGACAGGGAGGGTGACATTCAGTACTTC
13	TRBV5-1	NA	TRBJ1-1	few	CASSFQGGAEAFF	TGCGCCAGCAGCTTCCAGGGCGGTGCTGAAGCTTTCTTT
15	TRBV2	NA	TRBJ2-3	NA	CASSVRSEGTDTQYF	TGTGCCAGCAGTGTGAGGAGTGAGGGCACAGATACGCAGTATTTT
19	TRBV2	NA	TRBJ1-1	NA	CASTTSPAQSSPRAEEAFF	TGTGCCAGCACTACGTCTCCCGCGCAATCGTCCCCCCGCGCGGAGGAAGCTTTCTTT
15	TRBV19	TRBD1	TRBJ1-5	NA	CASSIEDRADQPQHF	TGTGCCAGTAGTATAGAAGACAGGGCGGATCAGCCCCAGCATTTT
12	TRBV7-9	NA	TRBJ1-1	NA	CASSSVVSEAFF	TGTGCCAGCAGCTCCGTAGTGTCTGAAGCTTTCTTT
16	TRBV5-4	NA	TRBJ1-1	NA	CASSLAGGMVDTEAFF	TGTGCCAGCAGCTTGGCTGGGGGCATGGTGGACACTGAAGCTTTCTTT
13	TRBV27	NA	TRBJ1-1	NA	CATSGNMNTEAFF	TGTGCCACTTCGGGGAACATGAACACTGAAGCTTTCTTT
15	TRBV7-8	NA	TRBJ2-7	NA	CASINRPGPGYEQYF	TGTGCCTCCATAAATCGCCCAGGACCTGGCTACGAGCAGTACTTC
14	TRBV10-2	TRBD1	TRBJ1-1	few	CASSWQGAVTEAFF	TGCGCCAGCAGCTGGCAGGGGGCTGTCACTGAAGCTTTCTTT
13	TRBV6-5	TRBD1	TRBJ1-1	few	CASSPPGQGKAFF	TGTGCCAGCAGTCCCCCGGGACAGGGAAAAGCTTTCTTT
12	TRBV30	NA	TRBJ2-5	NA	CAWRRNQETQYF	TGTGCCTGGAGGCGCAACCAAGAGACCCAGTACTTC